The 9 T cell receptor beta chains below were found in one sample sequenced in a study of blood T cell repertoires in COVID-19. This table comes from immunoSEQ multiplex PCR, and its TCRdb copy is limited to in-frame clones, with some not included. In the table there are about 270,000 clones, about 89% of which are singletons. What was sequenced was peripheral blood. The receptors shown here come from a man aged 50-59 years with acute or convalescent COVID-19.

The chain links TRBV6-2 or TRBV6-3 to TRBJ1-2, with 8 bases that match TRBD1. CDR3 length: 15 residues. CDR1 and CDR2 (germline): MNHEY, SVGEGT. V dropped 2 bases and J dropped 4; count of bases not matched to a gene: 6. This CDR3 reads CASSYATGDGYGYTF. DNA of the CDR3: TGTGCCAGCAGTTACGCGACAGGGGATGGCTATGGCTACACCTTC.

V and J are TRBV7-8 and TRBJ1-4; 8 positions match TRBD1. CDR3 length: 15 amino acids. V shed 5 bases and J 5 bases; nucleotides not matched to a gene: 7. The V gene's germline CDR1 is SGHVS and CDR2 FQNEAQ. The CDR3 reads CASSPRTGLNEKLFF. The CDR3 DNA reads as TGTGCCAGCAGCCCCCGGACAGGGTTAAATGAAAAACTGTTTTTT.

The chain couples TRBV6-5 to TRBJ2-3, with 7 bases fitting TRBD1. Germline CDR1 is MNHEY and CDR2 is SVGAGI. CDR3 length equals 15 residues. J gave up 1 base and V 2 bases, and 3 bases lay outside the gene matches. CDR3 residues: CASSYRGGRTDTQYF. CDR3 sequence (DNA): TGTGCCAGCAGTTACCGAGGGGGCCGCACAGATACGCAGTATTTT.

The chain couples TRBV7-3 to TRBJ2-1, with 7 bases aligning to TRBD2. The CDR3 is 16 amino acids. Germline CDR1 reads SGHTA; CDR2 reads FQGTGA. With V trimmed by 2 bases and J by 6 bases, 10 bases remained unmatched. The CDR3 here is CASSLGVGLSLNEQFF. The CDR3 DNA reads TGTGCCAGCAGCTTAGGGGTGGGACTAAGCCTCAATGAGCAGTTCTTC.

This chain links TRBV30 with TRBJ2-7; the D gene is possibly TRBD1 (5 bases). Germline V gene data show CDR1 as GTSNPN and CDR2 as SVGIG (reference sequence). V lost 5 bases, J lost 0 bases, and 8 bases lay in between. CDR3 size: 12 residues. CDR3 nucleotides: TGTGCCTGGGACAGAGACTCCTACGAGCAGTACTTC. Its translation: CAWDRDSYEQYF.

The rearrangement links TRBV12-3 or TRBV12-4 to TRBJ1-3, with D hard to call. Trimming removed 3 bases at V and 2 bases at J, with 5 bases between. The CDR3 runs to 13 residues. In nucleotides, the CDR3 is TGTGCCAGCAGTTTGACAACTGGAAACACCATATATTTT. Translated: CASSLTTGNTIYF.

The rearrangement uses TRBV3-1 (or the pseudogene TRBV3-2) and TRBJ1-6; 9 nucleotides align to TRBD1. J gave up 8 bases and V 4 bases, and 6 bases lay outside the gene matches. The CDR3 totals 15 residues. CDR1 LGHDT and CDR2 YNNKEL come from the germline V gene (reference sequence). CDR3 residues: CASSRTGTGHSPLHF. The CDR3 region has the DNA TGTGCCAGCAGCCGGACCGGGACAGGGCATTCACCCCTCCACTTT.

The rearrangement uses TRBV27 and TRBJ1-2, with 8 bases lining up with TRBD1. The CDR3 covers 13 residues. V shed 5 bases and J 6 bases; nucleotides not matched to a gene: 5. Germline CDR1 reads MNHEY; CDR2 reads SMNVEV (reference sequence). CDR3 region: CASSARQGNGYTF. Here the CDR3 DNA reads TGTGCCAGCAGTGCCCGACAGGGGAATGGCTACACCTTC.

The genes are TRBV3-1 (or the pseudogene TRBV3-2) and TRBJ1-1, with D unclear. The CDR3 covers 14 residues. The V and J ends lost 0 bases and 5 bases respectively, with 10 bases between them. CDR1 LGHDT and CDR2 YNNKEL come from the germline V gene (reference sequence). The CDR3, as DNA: TGTGCCAGCAGCCAAGATGCCAGGAGGACTGAAGCTTTCTTT. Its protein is CASSQDARRTEAFF.